These T cell receptor beta chains were read from a single sample in a study of resident and recirculating memory T cells in vitiligo. This table comes from immunoSEQ multiplex PCR, and its TCRdb copy is limited to in-frame clones, with some not included. The sample lists around 70,000 clones, approximately 90% occurring once. The sample comprised blood. These receptors all come from a male donor with vitiligo. Both conserved end residues are part of each CDR3. A D gene is named only where the DNA matches it firmly. The size entry is marked missing in some rows and otherwise reads once, few, many or a size class.

clone_size	d_call	j_call	v_call	cdr3_aa	cdr3_nt
NA	TRBD1	TRBJ2-7	TRBV28	CASSPLDRPSYEQYF	TGTGCCAGCAGCCCCCTGGACAGGCCATCCTACGAGCAGTACTTC
NA	NA	TRBJ2-3	TRBV5-4	CASSSTASTDTQYF	TGTGCCAGCAGCTCGACAGCTAGCACAGATACGCAGTATTTT
NA	NA	TRBJ2-5	TRBV7-2	CASSLGLETQYF	TGTGCCAGCAGCTTAGGTCTGGAGACCCAGTACTTC
NA	TRBD2	TRBJ2-3	TRBV4-2	CASSQDPGGGYPDTQYF	TGTGCCAGCAGCCAAGATCCGGGAGGGGGGTACCCAGATACGCAGTATTTT
NA	TRBD1	TRBJ2-2	TRBV18	CASSPDRGTGELFF	TGTGCCAGCTCACCGGACAGGGGCACCGGGGAGCTGTTTTTT
NA	NA	TRBJ1-4	TRBV2	CASTRFGEKLFF	TGTGCCAGCACCCGATTCGGTGAAAAACTGTTTTTT
NA	TRBD1	TRBJ1-2	TRBV27	CASSYNRDRALSYTF	TGTGCCAGCAGCTATAACCGGGACAGGGCTTTAAGCTACACCTTC
NA	TRBD2	TRBJ2-1	TRBV7-9	CASSRAGGSYNEQFF	TGTGCCAGCAGCCGAGCGGGGGGATCCTACAATGAGCAGTTCTTC
NA	NA	TRBJ1-1	TRBV19	CASIYPGDTEAFF	TGTGCCAGCATATACCCAGGGGACACTGAAGCTTTCTTT
NA	TRBD2	TRBJ2-2	TRBV6-5	CASSSGLAGGGELFF	TGTGCCAGCAGTTCGGGACTAGCCGGGGGCGGGGAGCTGTTTTTT
once	TRBD1	TRBJ1-2	TRBV27	CASSEAGQGFNYGYTF	TGTGCCAGCAGTGAGGCGGGACAGGGCTTTAACTATGGCTACACCTTC
NA	NA	TRBJ1-5	TRBV7-2	CASSGLRGGEPQHF	TGTGCCAGCAGCGGACTCAGGGGAGGGGAGCCCCAGCATTTT
NA	NA	TRBJ2-3	TRBV28	CASNPGPVWGGLTDTQYF	TGTGCCAGCAACCCCGGCCCTGTCTGGGGGGGCCTGACAGATACGCAGTATTTT
NA	TRBD1	TRBJ1-2	TRBV6-5	CASREQGNYGYTF	TGTGCCAGCAGAGAACAGGGGAACTATGGCTACACCTTC
NA	NA	TRBJ2-2	TRBV6-1	CASSEETGRSGELFF	TGTGCCAGCAGTGAAGAGACAGGGAGGTCCGGGGAGCTGTTTTTT